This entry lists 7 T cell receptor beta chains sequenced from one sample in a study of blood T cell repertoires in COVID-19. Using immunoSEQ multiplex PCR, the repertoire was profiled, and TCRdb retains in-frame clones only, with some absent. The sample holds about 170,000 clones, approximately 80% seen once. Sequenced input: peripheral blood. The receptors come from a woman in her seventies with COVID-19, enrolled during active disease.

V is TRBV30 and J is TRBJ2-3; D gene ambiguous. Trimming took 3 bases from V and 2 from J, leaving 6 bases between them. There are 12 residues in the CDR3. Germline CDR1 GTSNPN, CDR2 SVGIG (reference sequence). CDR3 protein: CAWRLNTDTQYF. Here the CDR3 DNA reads TGTGCCTGGAGACTAAACACAGATACGCAGTATTTT.

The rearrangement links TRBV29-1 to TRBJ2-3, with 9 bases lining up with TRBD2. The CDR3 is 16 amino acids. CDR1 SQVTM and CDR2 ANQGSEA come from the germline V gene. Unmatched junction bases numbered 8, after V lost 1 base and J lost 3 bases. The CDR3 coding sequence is TGCAGCGTTGAAGTGAAAGCGGGAGGAGGTACAGATACGCAGTATTTT. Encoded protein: CSVEVKAGGGTDTQYF.

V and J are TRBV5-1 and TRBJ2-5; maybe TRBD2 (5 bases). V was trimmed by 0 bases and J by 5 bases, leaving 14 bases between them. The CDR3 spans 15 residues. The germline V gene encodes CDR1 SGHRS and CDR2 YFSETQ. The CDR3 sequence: CASSLASRSGETQYF. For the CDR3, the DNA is TGCGCCAGCAGCTTGGCCTCCCGCTCGGGGGAGACCCAGTACTTC.

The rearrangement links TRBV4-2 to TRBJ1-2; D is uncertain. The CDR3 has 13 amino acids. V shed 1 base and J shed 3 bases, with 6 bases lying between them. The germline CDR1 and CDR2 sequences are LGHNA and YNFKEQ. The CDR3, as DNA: TGTGCCAGCAGCCAAGTCTCCGACTATGGCTACACCTTC. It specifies CASSQVSDYGYTF.

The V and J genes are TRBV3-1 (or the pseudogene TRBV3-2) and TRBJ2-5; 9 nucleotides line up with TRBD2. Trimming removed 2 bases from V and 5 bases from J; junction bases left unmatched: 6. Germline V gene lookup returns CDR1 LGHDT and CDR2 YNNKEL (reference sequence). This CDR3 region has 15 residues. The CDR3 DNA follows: TGTGCCAGCAGCCAACCCCAGCGGGGGGCGGAGACCCAGTACTTC. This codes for CASSQPQRGAETQYF.

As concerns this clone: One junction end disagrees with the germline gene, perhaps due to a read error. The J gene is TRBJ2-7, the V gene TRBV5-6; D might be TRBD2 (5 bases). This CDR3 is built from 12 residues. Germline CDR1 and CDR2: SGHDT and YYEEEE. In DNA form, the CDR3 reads TGTGCCAGCACCTCAGCGGAACTGATGCAGAACTTC. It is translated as CASTSAELMQNF.

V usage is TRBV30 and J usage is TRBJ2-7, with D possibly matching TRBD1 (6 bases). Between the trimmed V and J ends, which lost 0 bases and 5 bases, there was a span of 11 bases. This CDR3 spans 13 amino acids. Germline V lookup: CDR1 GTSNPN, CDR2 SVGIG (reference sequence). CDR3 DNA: TGTGCCTGGAGTGTTCAGGGGATCCACGAGCAGTACTTC. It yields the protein CAWSVQGIHEQYF.